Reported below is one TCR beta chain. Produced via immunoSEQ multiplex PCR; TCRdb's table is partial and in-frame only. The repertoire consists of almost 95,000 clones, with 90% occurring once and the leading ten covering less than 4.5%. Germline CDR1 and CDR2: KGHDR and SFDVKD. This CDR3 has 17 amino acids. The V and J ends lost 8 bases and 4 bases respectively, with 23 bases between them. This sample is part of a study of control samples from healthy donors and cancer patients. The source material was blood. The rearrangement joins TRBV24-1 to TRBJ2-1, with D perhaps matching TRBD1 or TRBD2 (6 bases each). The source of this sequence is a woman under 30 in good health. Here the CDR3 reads CATIPLPEGDEYNEQFF. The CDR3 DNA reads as TGTGCCACCATTCCCCTGCCGGAGGGGGACGAATACAATGAGCAGTTCTTC.